The subject of this entry is one TCR beta chain. Its antigen remains unidentified. This specimen belongs to a study of cytomegalovirus exposure and HLA in healthy donors. V lost 9 bases and J lost 3, with 12 bases in between. This CDR3 is 13 amino acids long. Germline V gives CDR1 SGHDN, CDR2 FVKESK. Findings of the study overall: Altogether, 150 to 200 TCR beta chains were recorded as cytomegalovirus-associated.

Both 60 Vbeta primers and 13 Jbeta primers went into the PCR. The protocol was immunoSEQ multiplex PCR, while the TCRdb copy is restricted to in-frame clones and leaves out a portion. This repertoire shows around 92,000 clones, approximately 81% found once; its top ten account for 1.2%. This receptor was identified in a girl aged 2-10 years in good health and CMV-seropositive. The rearrangement joins TRBV14 to TRBJ1-5; D not certain. Sequencing was done on a sample of PBMCs. CDR3 DNA sequence: TGTGCCAGTTCCCTGAGCCCCAATCAGCCCCAGCATTTT. It codes for CASSLSPNQPQHF.